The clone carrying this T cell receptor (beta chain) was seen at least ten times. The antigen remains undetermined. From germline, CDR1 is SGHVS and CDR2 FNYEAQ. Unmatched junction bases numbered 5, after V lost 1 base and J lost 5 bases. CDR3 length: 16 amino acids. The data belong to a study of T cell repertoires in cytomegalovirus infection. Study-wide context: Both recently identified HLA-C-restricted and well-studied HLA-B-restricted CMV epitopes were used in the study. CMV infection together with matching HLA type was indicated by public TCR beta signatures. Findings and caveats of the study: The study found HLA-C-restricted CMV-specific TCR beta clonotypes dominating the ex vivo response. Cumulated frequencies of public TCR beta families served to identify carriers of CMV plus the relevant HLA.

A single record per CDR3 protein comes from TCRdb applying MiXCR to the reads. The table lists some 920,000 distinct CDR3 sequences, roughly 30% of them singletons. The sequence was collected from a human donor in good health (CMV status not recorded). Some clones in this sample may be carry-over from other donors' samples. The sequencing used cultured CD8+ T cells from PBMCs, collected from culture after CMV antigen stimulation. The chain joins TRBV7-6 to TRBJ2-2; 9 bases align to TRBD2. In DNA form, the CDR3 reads TGTGCCAGCAGCTTAGGAGGGCTAGCGGGGACCGGGGAGCTGTTTTTT. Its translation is CASSLGGLAGTGELFF.